The sequence of this T cell receptor (beta chain) was determined in a study of T cells in tuberculosis. Study at large: The T cells targeted glucose monomycolate, a mycobacterial lipid, via CD1B.

The V gene's germline CDR1 is SGHRS and CDR2 YFSETQ. This CDR3 region has 17 residues. Trimming pared 2 bases from V and 0 bases from J, leaving 15 bases between. The repertoire was sequenced with immunoSEQ multiplex PCR; TCRdb's copy has only in-frame clones and lacks some. The data hold over 40,000 clones, with over 90% observed a single time. This clone was recorded only once. Antigen unknown. General study results and limits: Smaller alpha distances in active tuberculosis partly reflected shorter CDR3-alpha lengths.

Sequenced input: PBMCs. This receptor was taken from a donor between 10 and 29 years old with latent tuberculosis or without tuberculosis infection. The chain joins TRBV5-1 to TRBJ1-3, with D possibly matching TRBD1 (6 bases). Here the CDR3 DNA reads TGCGCCAGCAGCTTCGGACAGTTCGAGAGCTCTGGAAACACCATATATTTT. This gives the protein CASSFGQFESSGNTIYF.